One sample yielded the 2 T cell receptor beta chains listed below, sequenced in a study of neoadjuvant nivolumab and ipilimumab in lung cancer. The method was immunoSEQ multiplex PCR; TCRdb's version includes in-frame clones alone and lacks a portion of them. The sample includes over 25,000 clones, 92% seen only once; the top ten take 2% to 2.5%. The input for sequencing was peripheral blood, taken after neoadjuvant nivolumab, alone or with ipilimumab, at or shortly before surgery. These receptors were obtained from an adult with non-small cell lung cancer.

This sequence joins TRBV5-1 and TRBJ2-7, with 8 bases fitting TRBD1. V lost 2 bases and J lost 4; bases outside the gene matches: 5. Germline V gene lookup returns CDR1 SGHRS and CDR2 YFSETQ. The CDR3 spans 14 residues. This chain's CDR3 is CASSLDRGLYEQYF. The DNA for the CDR3 is TGCGCCAGCAGCTTAGACAGGGGTTTGTACGAGCAGTACTTC.

The genes are TRBV5-1 and TRBJ2-2, with 7 positions matching TRBD2. Germline loops: CDR1 SGHRS, CDR2 YFSETQ. V lost 1 base, J lost 3 bases, and 6 bases stayed unmatched. The CDR3 has 16 amino acids. The DNA of the CDR3 is TGCGCCAGCAGCTTGCGGGGGGATGCGGACACCGGGGAGCTGTTTTTT. Its translation: CASSLRGDADTGELFF.